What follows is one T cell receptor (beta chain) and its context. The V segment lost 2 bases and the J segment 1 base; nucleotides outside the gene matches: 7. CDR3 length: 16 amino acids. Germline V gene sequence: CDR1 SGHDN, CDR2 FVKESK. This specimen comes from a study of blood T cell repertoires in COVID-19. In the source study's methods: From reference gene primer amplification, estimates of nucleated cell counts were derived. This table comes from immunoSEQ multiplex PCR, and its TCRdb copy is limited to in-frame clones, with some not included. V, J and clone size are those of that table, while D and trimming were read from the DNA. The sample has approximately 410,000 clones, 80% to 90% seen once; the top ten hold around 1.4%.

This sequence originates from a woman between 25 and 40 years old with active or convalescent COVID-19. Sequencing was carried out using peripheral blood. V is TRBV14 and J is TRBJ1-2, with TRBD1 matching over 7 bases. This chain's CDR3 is CASSQSGQPINYGYTF. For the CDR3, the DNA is TGTGCCAGCAGCCAATCGGGACAGCCAATTAACTATGGCTACACCTTC.